The next 12 T cell receptor beta chains were all read from a single sample in a study of T cells expressing NK-cell markers. Each CDR3 protein gets one entry in TCRdb, which reprocessed the 5' RACE reads and gives no DNA. The table for this sample gives about 550,000 distinct CDR3 sequences. Sequenced input: blood T cells: a sorted CD56 or NKG2C T cell subset, CD4+ or CD8+ T cells, or bulk PBMC T cells (not recorded which). The receptors were sampled from a man in his late teens or twenties in good health.

The genes are TRBV12-3 or TRBV12-4 and TRBJ2-1; the D gene TCRdb calls, TRBD2, cannot be checked with no DNA. The CDR3 runs 15 residues. CDR3 sequence: CASSVLTSANNEQFF.

This chain uses TRBV6-5 with TRBJ2-1; TCRdb outputs TRBD1, but without DNA this stays unchecked. CDR3 length equals 15 residues. The germline gives CDR1 MNHEY, CDR2 SVGAGI. The CDR3 protein is CASSLHGTGDNEQFF.

This chain links TRBV5-5 with TRBJ2-1; no DNA is available, so the TRBD2 call from TCRdb remains unchecked. This CDR3 is built from 16 residues. Germline lookup yields CDR1 SGHKS and CDR2 YYEKEE (reference sequence). CDR3 sequence: CASSFRLAGGPGEQFF.

This chain links TRBV11-2 with TRBJ1-2; TCRdb indicates TRBD1, and absent DNA this call remains unverified. The CDR3 is 13 amino acids. The germline CDR1 and CDR2 sequences are SGHAT and FQNNGV. CDR3: CASSRGGRLGYTF.

The chain has TRBV24-1 and TRBJ1-1; TCRdb calls TRBD1, which cannot be checked without DNA. Germline-derived CDR1 and CDR2 are KGHDR and SFDVKD. The CDR3 length is 14 residues. CDR3 region: CATSSSGMNTEAFF.

This sequence joins TRBV5-1 and TRBJ2-5; with no DNA, the TCRdb D assignment of TRBD2 cannot be verified. Germline CDR1 is SGHRS and CDR2 is YFSETQ. This CDR3 is built from 15 residues. This CDR3 is CASSIGASGQKTQYF.

This chain uses TRBV12-3 or TRBV12-4 with TRBJ2-4; TCRdb reports TRBD1, a call that lacks DNA to check it against. CDR3 length equals 13 residues. The CDR3 reads CASSPGLKNIQYF.

The chain recombines TRBV12-3 or TRBV12-4 with TRBJ2-3; TCRdb's D call of TRBD2 is untestable without DNA. CDR3 length: 12 amino acids. The CDR3 here is CASTTVAYTQYF.

The chain recombines TRBV24-1 with TRBJ2-3; TCRdb returns TRBD1, unconfirmable since there is no DNA. Germline lookup yields CDR1 KGHDR and CDR2 SFDVKD. CDR3 size: 13 residues. CDR3 protein: CATRDRGADTQYF.

V and J are TRBV7-2 and TRBJ2-7; the D call of TRBD2 rests on TCRdb alone, since no DNA is present to check it. Germline V gene sequence: CDR1 SGHTA, CDR2 FQGNSA. There are 15 residues in the CDR3. The CDR3 protein is CASSSGTSGFYEQYF.

The chain combines TRBV30 with TRBJ2-1; the TCRdb call, TRBD2, lacks DNA for checking. This CDR3 region has 14 residues. Germline CDR1 and CDR2: GTSNPN and SVGIG (reference sequence). The CDR3 sequence is CAWSSGLASHEQFF.

This chain joins TRBV6-5 and TRBJ2-6. CDR3 length: 15 amino acids. The germline V gene encodes CDR1 MNHEY and CDR2 SVGAGI. CDR3 region: CASRAERAGANVLTF.